This T cell receptor beta chain is from a study of T-cell reconstitution after alpha-beta-depleted transplantation in children. There are a few counts of this clonotype. Unique molecular identifiers were built into the TCRbeta library. TCRdb analysed the PCR reads with MiXCR anew, one entry per CDR3 protein. The sample lists about half a million distinct CDR3 sequences, approximately 13% occurring once. V lost 3 bases, J lost 1 base, and 13 bases stayed unmatched. Germline V gives CDR1 SGHNT, CDR2 YYREEE (reference sequence). This CDR3 spans 19 amino acids. Sequences were derived from PBMCs from the stem cell graft donor, sampled from the stem cell graft. The rearrangement links TRBV5-4 to TRBJ2-1, with TRBD2 matching 10 bases. The clonotype comes from a human donor who donated a stem cell graft to a child with combined immunodeficiency. This chain's CDR3 is CASSYGSGGAFSSYNEQFF. Here the CDR3 DNA reads TGTGCCAGCAGCTATGGAAGCGGGGGGGCCTTTTCGTCCTACAATGAGCAGTTCTTC. The full variable domain, rest sourced from reference TRBV5-4 and TRBJ2-1, is ETGVTQSPTHLIKTRGQQVTLRCSSQSGHNTVSWYQQALGQGPQFIFQYYREEENGRGNFPPRFSGLQFPNYSSELNVNALELDDSALYLCASSYGSGGAFSSYNEQFFGPGTRLTVL.